The T cell receptor (beta chain) under discussion was sequenced for a study of blood T cell repertoires in COVID-19. Across the study: COVID-19 samples collected from the United States, Italy and Spain covered acute and convalescent phases. In each case, the material was cDNA or gDNA derived from T cells, B-cell-depleted T cells, or PBMCs.

Germline CDR1 LNHDA, CDR2 SQIVND (reference sequence). This CDR3 region has 13 residues. V lost 8 bases, J lost 2 bases, and 12 bases lay in between. Methods used by the authors: Amplified reference gene primers provided the basis for estimating nucleated cell counts. Profiled with immunoSEQ multiplex PCR; TCRdb holds only in-frame clones, not every one. V, J and clone size were drawn from that table, and D and trimming were deduced from the DNA. The sample lists 40,000 to 55,000 clones, more than 85% occurring once. The sequencing input was peripheral blood. The receptor comes from a human donor in a cohort sampled during active COVID-19. V usage is TRBV19 and J usage is TRBJ1-2, with D maybe TRBD1 (5 bases). The CDR3 region is CASPGRVNYGYTF. The CDR3, as DNA: TGTGCCAGTCCTGGCAGGGTAAACTATGGCTACACCTTC.